A selection of T cell receptor beta chains follows, all from one sample in a study of neurological immune-mediated disorders. TCRdb re-called the 5' RACE reads through MiXCR, storing one row per CDR3 protein. The sample includes fewer than 45,000 distinct CDR3 sequences, under 7.5% seen only once; the top ten take roughly 4.5%. Sequencing was carried out using PBMCs. The receptors derive from a middle-aged woman in good health. Both conserved end residues are part of each CDR3. A D gene is named only where the DNA matches it firmly. Not every row has a clone size; where given, it reads once, few, many or a size class.

TGCAGCGTTGATGCCGGGTCGAACACTGAAGCTTTCTTT | CSVDAGSNTEAFF | - | TRBJ1-1 | many | TRBV29-1
TGTGCCAGCAGTTACCGGACTAGCGGGCGGGAGGGGGAGACCCAGTACTTC | CASSYRTSGREGETQYF | TRBD2 | TRBJ2-5 | many | TRBV6-6
TGCGCCAGCAGAAGAGATACCGCCTACAATGAGCAGTTCTTC | CASRRDTAYNEQFF | - | TRBJ2-1 | many | TRBV5-1
TGTGCCAGCAGCGTACCGACAAAGGGCTACACCTTC | CASSVPTKGYTF | - | TRBJ1-2 | many | TRBV9
TGCGCCAGCAGCCAAGATTTGTACCAAGAGACCCAGTACTTC | CASSQDLYQETQYF | - | TRBJ2-5 | many | TRBV4-1
TGTGCCAGCAGCCCCCCGGTTGGGGGAAAGCGCGATGAGCAGTTCTTC | CASSPPVGGKRDEQFF | - | TRBJ2-1 | many | TRBV5-6
TGCGGCGTTGAAGAGGGGACGGGACGACAGAGCTACGAGCAGTACTTC | CGVEEGTGRQSYEQYF | - | TRBJ2-7 | - | TRBV29-1
TGCGCCAGCAGCTTGTCTAGCGGGAGTGGGTTCTCCTACGAGCAGTACTTC | CASSLSSGSGFSYEQYF | TRBD2 | TRBJ2-7 | many | TRBV5-1
TGCAGCGGAGAGGGGACGGGAGAAAGGGTGGCTTTCTTT | CSGEGTGERVAFF | - | TRBJ1-1 | many | TRBV29-1
TGTGCCAGCACGTTTGAGACCCAGTACTTC | CASTFETQYF | - | TRBJ2-5 | many | TRBV7-8
TGCAGTGCTAGATGGACTAGCCTGACCAATGAGCAGTTCTTC | CSARWTSLTNEQFF | TRBD2 | TRBJ2-1 | many | TRBV20-1
TGTGCCATCAGTGGGTGGACAGGGTCCCAGGGGCTAAACACCGGGGAGCTGTTTTTT | CAISGWTGSQGLNTGELFF | TRBD1 | TRBJ2-2 | many | TRBV10-3
TGTGCCAGCAGACAGGGGTGGGAAAAACTGTTTTTT | CASRQGWEKLFF | TRBD1 | TRBJ1-4 | many | TRBV25-1
TGCGCCAGCAGCTTTACGGGGCCCGGTGGCTACACCTTC | CASSFTGPGGYTF | - | TRBJ1-2 | many | TRBV5-1
TGTGCCAGCTTTGCCAGGGTCATAAAGGACTATGGCTACACCTTC | CASFARVIKDYGYTF | - | TRBJ1-2 | many | TRBV28
TGTGCCAGCAGCCGCGACAGGGTCCCGCGGTACGAGCAGTACTTC | CASSRDRVPRYEQYF | TRBD1 | TRBJ2-7 | many | TRBV7-2
TGTGCCAGCAGCCTGGGACAGGGAGGGCGAGCTTTCTTT | CASSLGQGGRAFF | TRBD1 | TRBJ1-1 | few | TRBV28
TGTGCTAGCAGCTCAGGTGACGAGCAGTTCTTC | CASSSGDEQFF | - | TRBJ2-1 | - | TRBV7-7